This TCR beta chain was found in a study of blood T cells in healthy people across ages. Study conclusions and caveats: Donor CMV status, an unknown factor, possibly confounded changes in expanded clonotypes. Versus aged donors, long-lived donors had higher diversity and more naive CD4+ cells. Estimates of total diversity, which came from one million sequenced T cells, were considered to be underestimates.

Germline CDR1 and CDR2: DFQATT and SNEGSKA (reference sequence). V shed 4 bases, J shed 0 bases, and the junction held 7 bases outside the gene matches. The CDR3 has 16 residues. For this clonotype: The antigen is unknown.

For the second PCR, which ran for roughly 6 to 11 cycles, a sample-barcoded 5' primer and a J-beta primer mix were used. MiXCR, run by TCRdb on the 5' RACE reads, gives a single entry per CDR3 protein. The profile covers around 710,000 distinct CDR3 sequences, with approximately 39% appearing a single time and 20% to 25% taken by the ten largest. Isolation per sample recovered at least 7 million PBMCs. This TCR derives from a woman aged 55-70 years in good health. Sample: blood. This chain links TRBV20-1 with TRBJ2-1; TRBD2 matches 9 bases. The CDR3 protein is CSATPLAGSSYNEQFF. The CDR3 DNA is TGCAGTGCTACCCCCCTAGCGGGAAGCTCCTACAATGAGCAGTTCTTC.